This T cell receptor (beta chain) was identified in a study of T cell responses to AZD1222 COVID-19 vaccine. This table comes from immunoSEQ multiplex PCR, and its TCRdb copy is limited to in-frame clones, with some not included. The sample consists of approximately 99,000 clones, approximately 90% of them appearing once. The CDR3 runs to 15 residues. The V and J ends lost 1 base and 5 bases, in that order; junction bases with no gene match: 5. The germline CDR1 and CDR2 sequences are LNHDA and SQIVND (reference sequence). General study points: The reported proportion of spike-specific TCRs targeting unmutated variant regions was nearly half. Vaccine-associated CD4 TCRs ranged over spike, dominating at 160-218 and 743-854. Spike-specific TCR depth and breadth grew after two AZD1222 doses.

Notes on this clone: Its antigen remains unknown.

The chain uses TRBV19 and TRBJ2-1, with 7 nucleotides matching TRBD2. The source was peripheral blood, collected on day 0 of AZD1222 vaccination. The sequence derives from an adult in good health. CDR3 loop: CASSIAASGHNEQFF. The CDR3 DNA reads TGTGCCAGTAGTATAGCGGCTAGCGGACACAATGAGCAGTTCTTC.